This TCR beta chain is from a study of cytomegalovirus exposure and HLA in healthy donors. Amplification used 60 Vbeta primers and 13 Jbeta primers. Libraries were prepared by immunoSEQ multiplex PCR; TCRdb keeps only in-frame clonotypes and omits some of them. The repertoire holds about 110,000 clones, with roughly three quarters as singletons. Findings and limits, study-wide: Likely technical artifact: a cluster of highly shared sequence variants.

As concerns this clone: As yet, its antigen is unknown.

The CDR3 loop spans 16 amino acids. CDR1 is KGHSH, CDR2 LQKENI, per germline. The junction had 7 bases not matched to a gene; V was cut back by 3 bases and J by 3 bases. The chain is built from TRBV18 and TRBJ1-5; 8 nucleotides agree with TRBD1. The sequenced material came from PBMCs. This TCR derives from a man aged 30-40 years in good health and CMV-seropositive. The CDR3 nucleotides read TGTGCCAGCTCACCCCAGACAGGGGTAAACAATCAGCCCCAGCATTTT. Translation gives CASSPQTGVNNQPQHF.